These T cell receptor beta chains were read from a single sample in a study of response to subunit inactivated influenza vaccine. A single record per CDR3 protein comes from TCRdb applying MiXCR to the RT-PCR reads. The sample consists of under 550,000 distinct CDR3 sequences, 7.6% of them appearing once. Sequencing was performed on PBMCs from blood, taken around 25 months after vaccination. These receptors all stem from a man aged 50 to 75 who received an inactivated influenza vaccine. Both conserved end residues are part of each CDR3. D genes are given only for firm matches. Clone size is stated in some rows and not others, as once, few, many or a class when expanded.

TGTGCCAGCAGCTCGACCCTACCGGGACAGGGAATGAAGACCCAGTACTTC	CASSSTLPGQGMKTQYF	TRBD1	TRBV11-1	TRBJ2-5	many
TGTGCCAGCAGCCAAGATGGGGTGGGGAGCATTCAGTACTTC	CASSQDGVGSIQYF	-	TRBV4-2	TRBJ2-4	-
TGCGCCAGCAGTGGCCGGACGTCGGGATGGGAGCAGTTCTTC	CASSGRTSGWEQFF	-	TRBV10-2	TRBJ2-1	many
TGTGCCAGCTCACCACCGACTGCCCCCAGAGAGCAGTACTTC	CASSPPTAPREQYF	-	TRBV18	TRBJ2-7	-
TGTGCCAGCAGTGGGCCGGGACAGGCTTTTAATTCACCCCTCCACTTT	CASSGPGQAFNSPLHF	TRBD1	TRBV25-1	TRBJ1-6	-
TGTGCCACCAGCGGAAGTAGCGGATCTAGCACAGATACGCAGTATTTT	CATSGSSGSSTDTQYF	-	TRBV15	TRBJ2-3	few
TGTGCCAGCAAGAAACAGGGTTCGACTAGCACAGATACGCAGTATTTT	CASKKQGSTSTDTQYF	-	TRBV10-3	TRBJ2-3	-
TGTGCCAGCAGTTACTCAGTCAGGGGAGGAGATACGCAGTATTTT	CASSYSVRGGDTQYF	-	TRBV6-5	TRBJ2-3	-
TGTGCCAGCAGGAGAGGGGGCTCAGAGACCCAGTACTTC	CASRRGGSETQYF	TRBD1	TRBV6-1	TRBJ2-5	-
TGTGCCAGCAGCCAAGGCGGGATATACACAGATACGCAGTATTTT	CASSQGGIYTDTQYF	-	TRBV3-1	TRBJ2-3	-
TGTGCCAGCAGTCCGGACAGGGTCCTAGTCCGTACGCAGTATTTT	CASSPDRVLVRTQYF	TRBD1	TRBV28	TRBJ2-3	many
TGCAGCGTCCGTAGTAATAGCAATCAGCCCCAGCATTTT	CSVRSNSNQPQHF	-	TRBV29-1	TRBJ1-5	many
TGCAGTGCTACCCCCCAGGGGGGCCAGTACTTC	CSATPQGGQYF	-	TRBV20-1	TRBJ2-5	-
TGTGCCAGCAGTGACTCGATTAAAAAGGGGCGGAGGGAGACCCAGTACTTC	CASSDSIKKGRRETQYF	-	TRBV6-4	TRBJ2-5	few
TGTGCCAGCAGACGTCCGGGACTAGCGGGACCTACGCAGTATTTT	CASRRPGLAGPTQYF	TRBD2	TRBV11-2	TRBJ2-3	few
TGTGCCAGCAGTTTAAGACAGGGGATGGTTCAGCCCCAGCATTTT	CASSLRQGMVQPQHF	TRBD1	TRBV12-3/TRBV12-4	TRBJ1-5	many
TGTGCCAGCAGTTTTCAGGAAGGTAGCAATCAGCCCCAGCATTTT	CASSFQEGSNQPQHF	-	TRBV12-3/TRBV12-4	TRBJ1-5	many
TGCAGTGCTAGTGACGGGAGTACGATTGGAAGTGAGCAGTTCTTC	CSASDGSTIGSEQFF	-	TRBV20-1	TRBJ2-1	few
TGTGCCAGCAGCTTCACTGGGGGTTCACCCCTCCACTTT	CASSFTGGSPLHF	-	TRBV14	TRBJ1-6	-
TGTGCCACCCGTCCAGGGGCCTCCTACGAGCAGTACTTC	CATRPGASYEQYF	-	TRBV25-1	TRBJ2-7	many
TGCGCCAGCAGCCAAGTGGGGACAGAGCAGTTCTTC	CASSQVGTEQFF	-	TRBV4-3	TRBJ2-1	-
TGTGCCAGCAGCCAAGAGAGGCAGATCTATGGCTACACCTTC	CASSQERQIYGYTF	-	TRBV4-2	TRBJ1-2	-
TGTGCCAGTAGTCTTACGCCGTCTCGAGCTTTCTTT	CASSLTPSRAFF	-	TRBV19	TRBJ1-1	-
TGCGCCAGCAGCCAAGGATGGGGGGGCGACGAGCAGTACTTC	CASSQGWGGDEQYF	-	TRBV4-3	TRBJ2-7	-
TGCAGTGCGTTCCCCCCCACGGGGGTGCCTGAAGCTTTCTTT	CSAFPPTGVPEAFF	-	TRBV20-1	TRBJ1-1	many
TGCGCCAGCAGTAAGGACCGATATGGCTACACCTTC	CASSKDRYGYTF	-	TRBV4-3	TRBJ1-2	many
TGCAGCGTTGGCACAGGGACTGGGGCAGAGACCCAGTACTTC	CSVGTGTGAETQYF	-	TRBV29-1	TRBJ2-5	many
TGTGCCAGCTCACCGCCTGGGGGCGGCAGGGGTGGCTATGGCTACACCTTC	CASSPPGGGRGGYGYTF	-	TRBV18	TRBJ1-2	few
TGTGCCAGCAAAAAGGAGACGAACACTGAAGCTTTCTTT	CASKKETNTEAFF	-	TRBV2	TRBJ1-1	few
TGCGCCAGCAGCCTGGGGGTGGCAGGGAGCGACTATGGCTACACCTTC	CASSLGVAGSDYGYTF	-	TRBV4-1	TRBJ1-2	-
TGTGCCAGCAGCGTAGGCGGGACTAGCGGACAAGAGACCCAGTACTTC	CASSVGGTSGQETQYF	TRBD2	TRBV9	TRBJ2-5	many
TGCAGCGTTCACGGGACTAGCGGGAGTGGTGAGACCCAGTACTTC	CSVHGTSGSGETQYF	TRBD2	TRBV29-1	TRBJ2-5	few
TGCGCCAGCAGCGTAGGAGGACAGAACACTGAAGCTTTCTTT	CASSVGGQNTEAFF	-	TRBV5-1	TRBJ1-1	-
TGTGCCAGCAGCTCCCAAAACTTCGGACAGGACGGCTACACCTTC	CASSSQNFGQDGYTF	TRBD1	TRBV7-9	TRBJ1-2	few
TGTGCCAGCAGTGGACAGCTACTCAATCAGCCCCAGCATTTT	CASSGQLLNQPQHF	-	TRBV2	TRBJ1-5	many
TGTGCCAGCAGCCTCAAGCGGTACGAGCAGTACTTC	CASSLKRYEQYF	-	TRBV7-2	TRBJ2-7	few
TGTGCCAGCAGCCCGGGAGGGGAAAACATTCAGTACTTC	CASSPGGENIQYF	TRBD2	TRBV7-9	TRBJ2-4	few
TGCAGTGCTCGACACCCCTCATTAGGAGATACGCAGTATTTT	CSARHPSLGDTQYF	-	TRBV20-1	TRBJ2-3	few
TGTGCCAGCAGCCAATTCAGTAGCGGGAGTTCCACAGATACGCAGTATTTT	CASSQFSSGSSTDTQYF	TRBD2	TRBV4-2	TRBJ2-3	few
TGTGCCACCAGCAGAGGGACAGGGGGCCCCGGGGAGCTGTTTTTT	CATSRGTGGPGELFF	TRBD1	TRBV15	TRBJ2-2	few
TGCGCCAGCAGCCAGCCTACCGCGGGGGACGGGGAGACCCAGTACTTC	CASSQPTAGDGETQYF	TRBD2	TRBV4-1	TRBJ2-5	few
TGCGCCAGCAGCTCAACAGGGTTCGGAGATGAGCAGTTCTTC	CASSSTGFGDEQFF	-	TRBV5-1	TRBJ2-1	many
TGTGCCTGGAGTCCTCGGGACGGAATTTACAATGAGCAGTTCTTC	CAWSPRDGIYNEQFF	-	TRBV30	TRBJ2-1	-
TGTGCCAGCAGCTTACGGACAGGGCAAAACTATGGCTACACCTTC	CASSLRTGQNYGYTF	TRBD1	TRBV7-9	TRBJ1-2	few